The source of this T cell receptor (beta chain) is a study of tumor and adjacent non-tumor tissue in lung cancer. Overall study findings and caveats: TCR diversity was significantly greater in tumor than normal lung tissue.

No cell sorting was done before RNA was extracted from the tissue. The normal lung tissue was taken more than 3 cm from the tumor edge. Donors were chemotherapy-naive, newly diagnosed lung cancer surgical patients in China, August–November 2014. Trimming removed 9 bases from V and 0 bases from J, with 12 bases in between. This CDR3 contains 13 residues. Germline CDR1 reads MNHEY; CDR2 reads SVGEGT. TCRbeta libraries were built with three rounds of nested PCR, modified from ARM-PCR. In TCRdb, the multiplex PCR reads were re-called with MiXCR into one record per CDR3 protein. The table shows approximately 120,000 distinct CDR3 sequences, with 62% occurring only once. For this clonotype: What it binds is not known. This is likely a read error, given that the CDR3 carries no conserved phenylalanine or tryptophan at its end.

What was sequenced was distant non-tumor lung tissue. The chain is built from TRBV6-2 or TRBV6-3 and TRBJ2-7; maybe TRBD1 (6 bases). This TCR derives from a man aged 55 to 70 with non-small cell lung cancer. The CDR3 nucleotides read TGTGCCAGGAGCCAGGACAGCTCCTACGAGCAGTACTTA. It translates to CARSQDSSYEQYL.